These T cell receptor beta chains were read from a single sample in a study of shared clonotypes between healthy human individuals. The method was immunoSEQ multiplex PCR; TCRdb's version includes in-frame clones alone and lacks a portion of them. Of 640,000 or so clones in the sample, 72% were seen once. The sample was memory CD4+ T cells sorted from blood. The receptors derive from a woman aged 30 to 39 in good health. Both conserved end residues are trimmed from each CDR3.

>TRBV18|TRBJ2-1
ASSPRGSSYNEQF
>TRBV6-1|TRBJ2-3
ASSRQGTDTQY
>TRBV11-2|TRBJ2-7
ASSLGPAATYEQY
>TRBV28|TRBJ2-4
ASTRSDSRDGNIQY
>TRBV5-1|TRBJ2-3
ASRPGQAYTDTQY
>TRBV15|TRBJ2-6
ATSREGVPGANVLT
>TRBV7-9|TRBJ2-7
ASSLVLVYEQY
>TRBV6-1|TRBJ2-5
ASSGRGYQETQY
>TRBV7-6|TRBJ2-7
ASSQPGGEQY
>TRBV18|TRBJ1-4
ASSQDSQEKLF
>TRBV5-1|TRBJ2-2
ASSRGTSGSSGELF
>TRBV18|TRBJ1-1
ASSPDSLNTEAF
>TRBV5-1|TRBJ1-3
ASSLLGQMDSGNTIY
>TRBV7-8|TRBJ2-1
ASSFGEPGQGGNEQF
>TRBV27|TRBJ2-7
ASRKAGAHEQY
>TRBV7-9|TRBJ2-2
ASSLGASSTGELF
>TRBV5-1|TRBJ1-4
ASSPGVGNEKLF
>TRBV5-1|TRBJ2-1
ASSQGLALLNEQF
>TRBV6-5|TRBJ2-5
ASRPQLGIETQY
>TRBV27|TRBJ1-1
ASGNGFRQAF
>TRBV5-4|TRBJ2-7
ASSWGLAGSSYEQY
>TRBV15|TRBJ1-4
ATSRVGVREKLF
>TRBV27|TRBJ2-2
ASAAGTGNTGELF
>TRBV7-9|TRBJ2-7
ASSLVGGADSYEQY
>TRBV6-5|TRBJ2-7
ASSYGGGDYEQY
>TRBV28|TRBJ1-5
ASSSGQGNQPQH
>TRBV6-1|TRBJ1-5
ASSEYSPQH
>TRBV28|TRBJ1-4
ASSSPEWGSSEKLF
>TRBV11-2|TRBJ2-7
ASSTLGISSYEQY
>TRBV6-1|TRBJ2-5
ASSAGQGLETQY
>TRBV5-1|TRBJ2-3
ASSLATGGKSSTDTQY
>TRBV2|TRBJ2-3
ASSQGASGRSGTDTQY
>TRBV6-1|TRBJ1-3
ASRERTGSGNTIY
>TRBV5-4|TRBJ2-7
ASSQQGVGYEQY
>TRBV7-2|TRBJ1-4
ASSLGGEKLF
>TRBV28|TRBJ1-2
ASSRPGAGGNYGYT
>TRBV30|TRBJ1-4
AWSVGGGPATNEKLF
>TRBV27|TRBJ2-7
ASSLYPAPTYEQY
>TRBV18|TRBJ1-4
ASSLYRGNEKLF
>TRBV5-1|TRBJ2-2
ASSLGQPNTGELF